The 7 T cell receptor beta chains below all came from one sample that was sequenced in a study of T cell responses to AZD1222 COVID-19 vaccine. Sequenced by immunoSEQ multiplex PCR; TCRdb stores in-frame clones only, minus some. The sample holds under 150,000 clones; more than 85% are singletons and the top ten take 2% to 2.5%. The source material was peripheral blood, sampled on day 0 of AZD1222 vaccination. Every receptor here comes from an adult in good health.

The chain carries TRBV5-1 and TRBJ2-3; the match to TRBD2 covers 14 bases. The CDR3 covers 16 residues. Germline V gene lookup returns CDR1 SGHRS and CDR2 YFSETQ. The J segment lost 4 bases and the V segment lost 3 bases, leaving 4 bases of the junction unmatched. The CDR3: CASSSGLAGAPDTQYF. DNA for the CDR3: TGCGCCAGCAGCTCGGGACTAGCGGGAGCACCAGATACGCAGTATTTT.

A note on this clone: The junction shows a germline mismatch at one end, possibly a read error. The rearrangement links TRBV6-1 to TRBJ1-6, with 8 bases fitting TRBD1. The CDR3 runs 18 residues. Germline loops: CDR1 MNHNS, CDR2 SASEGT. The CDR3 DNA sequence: TGTGCCAGCAGTGAACGAGTTGGTGTCAGACAGGGGTATTCCCCCCTCCACTTT. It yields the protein CASSERVGVRQGYSPLHF.

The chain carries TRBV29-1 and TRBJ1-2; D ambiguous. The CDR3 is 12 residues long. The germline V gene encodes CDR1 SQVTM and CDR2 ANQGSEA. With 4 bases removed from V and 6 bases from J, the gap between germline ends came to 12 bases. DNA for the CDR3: TGCAGCGTTGTGGTCGGAAGCCATGGCTACACCTTC. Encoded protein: CSVVVGSHGYTF.

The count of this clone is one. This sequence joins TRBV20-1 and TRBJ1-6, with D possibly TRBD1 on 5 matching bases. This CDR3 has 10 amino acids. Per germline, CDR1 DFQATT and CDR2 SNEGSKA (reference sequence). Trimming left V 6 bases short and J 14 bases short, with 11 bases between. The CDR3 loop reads CSAGTGALHF. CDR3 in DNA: TGCAGTGCAGGGACCGGGGCCCTCCACTTT.

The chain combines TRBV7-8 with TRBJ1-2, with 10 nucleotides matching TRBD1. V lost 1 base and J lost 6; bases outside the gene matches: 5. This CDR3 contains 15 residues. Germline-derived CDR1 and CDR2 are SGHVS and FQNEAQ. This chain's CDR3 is CASSLDDRGLHGYTF. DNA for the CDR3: TGTGCCAGCAGCTTAGACGACAGGGGGCTTCATGGCTACACCTTC.

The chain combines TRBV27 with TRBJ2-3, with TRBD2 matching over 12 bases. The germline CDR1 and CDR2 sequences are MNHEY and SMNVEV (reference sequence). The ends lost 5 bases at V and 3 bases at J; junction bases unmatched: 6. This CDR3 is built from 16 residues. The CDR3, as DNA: TGTGCCAGCAGTCTACTAGCGGGAGGCAGGACAGATACGCAGTATTTT. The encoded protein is CASSLLAGGRTDTQYF.

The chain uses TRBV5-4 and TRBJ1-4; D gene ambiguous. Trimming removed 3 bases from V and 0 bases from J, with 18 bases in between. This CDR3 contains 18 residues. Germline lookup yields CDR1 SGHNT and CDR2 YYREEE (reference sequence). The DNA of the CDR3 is TGTGCCAGCAGCTCCGCCGTGTATGGCCGGGCAACTAATGAAAAACTGTTTTTT. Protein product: CASSSAVYGRATNEKLFF.